These 17 T cell receptor beta chains were all obtained from the same sample, sequenced in a study of control samples from healthy donors and cancer patients. Assay: immunoSEQ multiplex PCR; the TCRdb copy retains only in-frame clones and omits some. The sample lists about 130,000 clones, roughly 94% occurring once. The sequencing input was PBMCs. These receptors were collected from a man between 60 and 70 years old with colorectal cancer.

This sequence joins TRBV5-8 and TRBJ1-4; the D is unclear. Germline assignment: CDR1 SGHTS and CDR2 YDEGEE. Trimming cost V 3 bases and J 13 bases, with 16 bases left between them. This CDR3 is built from 13 residues. CDR3: CASSYYGEERLFF. CDR3 bases: TGTGCCAGCAGCTACTACGGGGAGGAGAGACTGTTTTTT. Full variable domain (rest looked up from reference TRBV5-8 and TRBJ1-4): EAGVTQSPTHLIKTRGQQATLRCSPISGHTSVYWYQQALGLGLQFLLWYDEGEERNRGNFPPRFSGRQFPNYSSELNVNALELEDSALYLCASSYYGEERLFFGSGTQLSVL.

This rearrangement joins TRBV28 to TRBJ1-4; possibly TRBD1 for D (5 bases). The CDR3 covers 13 residues. CDR1 is MDHEN and CDR2 is SYDVKM in the germline V gene. V gave up 7 bases and J gave up 4 bases, with 10 bases separating them. CDR3 loop: CASNSGSNEKLFF. In DNA form, the CDR3 reads TGTGCCAGCAATTCAGGGAGTAATGAAAAACTGTTTTTT.

CDR3 nucleotides: TGTGCCAGTAGTCGACAGGGTGGTGGTAATGAAAAACTGTTTTTT. This translates into CASSRQGGGNEKLFF. V is TRBV19 and J is TRBJ1-4, with 7 bases lining up with TRBD1. Germline V gene data show CDR1 as LNHDA and CDR2 as SQIVND (reference sequence). V shed 5 bases and J 4 bases; nucleotides not matched to a gene: 7. The CDR3 runs to 15 residues.

The chain has TRBV4-1 and TRBJ2-7; 8 bases align to TRBD1. From germline, CDR1 is MGHRA and CDR2 YSYEKL. There are 15 residues in the CDR3. V trimming: 2 bases; J trimming: 3 bases; junction bases outside the gene matches: 6. CDR3: CASSQLQGGLYEQYF. DNA for the CDR3: TGCGCCAGCAGCCAACTACAGGGGGGACTCTACGAGCAGTACTTC.

V and J are TRBV10-3 and TRBJ2-5; 7 nucleotides match TRBD1. Germline V gene data show CDR1 as ENHRY and CDR2 as SYGVKD. The CDR3 is made up of 13 amino acids. With V trimmed by 6 bases and J by 4 bases, 5 bases remained unmatched. The CDR3 protein is CAIRVGGGETQYF. CDR3 DNA sequence: TGTGCCATCAGGGTAGGGGGCGGAGAGACCCAGTACTTC.

The genes are TRBV11-3 and TRBJ2-1, with 8 bases matching TRBD2. The CDR3 contains 14 residues. The trim removed 6 bases at V and 7 bases at J, leaving 8 bases unmatched. Germline assignment: CDR1 SGHNT and CDR2 YENEEA. CDR3 loop: CASSPGLAGNEQFF. CDR3 sequence (DNA): TGTGCCAGCAGTCCCGGACTAGCTGGGAATGAGCAGTTCTTC.

V and J are TRBV19 and TRBJ2-1, with D possibly being TRBD2 (7 bases). Germline V gene lookup returns CDR1 LNHDA and CDR2 SQIVND (reference sequence). Trimming shortened V by 1 base and J by 2 bases, and 9 bases separated the two germline ends. The CDR3 covers 15 residues. The CDR3 spells CASSIARGPYNEQFF. The CDR3 DNA reads as TGTGCCAGTAGTATAGCGCGGGGGCCCTACAATGAGCAGTTCTTC.

The rearrangement joins TRBV5-6 to TRBJ1-1, with D possibly matching TRBD1 (6 bases). From germline, CDR1 is SGHDT and CDR2 YYEEEE. The length of the CDR3 is 14 residues. Trimming took 3 bases from V and 9 from J, leaving 18 bases between them. CDR3 loop: CASSSRAGEKQAFF. Here the CDR3 DNA reads TGTGCCAGCAGCTCCCGGGCAGGGGAAAAGCAAGCTTTCTTT.

The CDR3 sequence: CASSESVAGVNYGYTF. The CDR3 DNA sequence: TGCGCCAGCAGTGAGTCTGTGGCAGGAGTAAACTATGGCTACACCTTC. This chain uses TRBV10-2 with TRBJ1-2; D is unclear. V lost 0 bases to trimming and J lost 2 bases, with 13 bases between them. Germline V gene sequence: CDR1 WSHSY, CDR2 SAAADI. This CDR3 has 16 amino acids.

This chain links TRBV18 with TRBJ1-3; D is uncertain. CDR1 is KGHSH, CDR2 LQKENI, per germline. Trimming took 1 base from V and 4 from J, leaving 5 bases between them. This CDR3 spans 13 amino acids. CDR3 nucleotide sequence: TGTGCCAGCTCACCACAGGAGGGAAACACCATATATTTT. Its protein product is CASSPQEGNTIYF.

The genes are TRBV15 and TRBJ2-2; D perhaps matches TRBD1 (6 bases). CDR3 length: 16 residues. Germline V gene sequence: CDR1 LNHNV, CDR2 YYDKDF (reference sequence). V lost 4 bases and J 6 bases, leaving 18 bases between the germline ends. CDR3 loop: CATSILTGKRAGELFF. CDR3 nucleotides: TGTGCCACCAGCATCCTTACAGGGAAAAGGGCCGGGGAGCTGTTTTTT.

The chain has TRBV18 and TRBJ2-3, with a weak D call TRBD2 (7 bases). Trimming took 3 bases from V and 5 from J, leaving 18 bases between them. Germline CDR1 is KGHSH and CDR2 is LQKENI. The CDR3 totals 16 residues. CDR3 coding DNA: TGTGCCAGCTCACCCCCAGGGGCGGGGGAAGGAGATACGCAGTATTTT. Translated, it gives CASSPPGAGEGDTQYF. Full variable domain (outside the CDR3, taken from reference TRBV18 and TRBJ2-3): NAGVMQNPRHLVRRRGQEARLRCSPMKGHSHVYWYRQLPEEGLKFMVYLQKENIIDESGMPKERFSAEFPKEGPSILRIQQVVRGDSAAYFCASSPPGAGEGDTQYFGPGTRLTVL.

The V call is TRBV28, the J call TRBJ2-7; D might be TRBD2 (6 bases). CDR1 MDHEN and CDR2 SYDVKM come from the germline V gene. CDR3 size: 14 residues. V lost 6 bases, J lost 2 bases, and 14 bases lay in between. The DNA of the CDR3 is TGTGCCAGCAGAAGGGACTCCTTGGCCTACGAGCAGTACTTC. As protein: CASRRDSLAYEQYF.

J is TRBJ1-1 and V is TRBV6-4; possibly TRBD1 for D (6 bases). Germline lookup yields CDR1 MRHNA and CDR2 SNTAGT. CDR3 size: 14 residues. V was shortened by 6 bases and J by 1 base, with 12 bases between the two germline ends. The CDR3 coding sequence is TGTGCCAGCAGACCGACAGGAACGAACACTGAAGCTTTCTTT. It specifies CASRPTGTNTEAFF.

The genes are TRBV7-8 and TRBJ1-2, with 7 positions matching TRBD1. With V trimmed by 2 bases and J by 7 bases, 16 bases remained unmatched. This CDR3 contains 17 residues. Germline V gene data show CDR1 as SGHVS and CDR2 as FQNEAQ. CDR3 nucleotides: TGTGCCAGCAGCTTAAAGGGACAGCAAAGGGTAGTCGGTGGCTACACCTTC. This sequence encodes CASSLKGQQRVVGGYTF. Combining the CDR3 with reference TRBV7-8 and TRBJ1-2 gives the whole variable domain GAGVSQSPRYKVAKRGQDVALRCDPISGHVSLFWYQQALGQGPEFLTYFQNEAQLDKSGLPSDRFFAERPEGSVSTLKIQRTQQEDSAVYLCASSLKGQQRVVGGYTFGSGTRLTVV.

This chain uses TRBV6-5 with TRBJ2-1; 8 bases map to TRBD1. Germline CDR1 is MNHEY and CDR2 is SVGAGI. There are 14 residues in the CDR3. Unmatched junction bases numbered 5, after V lost 6 bases and J lost 4 bases. The CDR3 is CASRPQGAYNEQFF. CDR3 nucleotide sequence: TGTGCCAGCAGGCCCCAGGGGGCTTACAATGAGCAGTTCTTC.

The CDR3 reads CASSYGGQGADTQYF. The CDR3 region has the DNA TGTGCCAGCAGTTACGGGGGACAGGGCGCAGATACGCAGTATTTT. The J gene is TRBJ2-3, the V gene TRBV6-2 or TRBV6-3, with 9 bases fitting TRBD1. V gave up 2 bases and J gave up 4 bases; unmatched junction bases: 4. Germline V gives CDR1 MNHEY, CDR2 SVGEGT. The CDR3 extends over 15 amino acids.